Shown below are 32 T cell receptor beta chains from a single sample sequenced in a study of blood T cells in healthy people across ages. Alongside a J-beta primer mix, a sample-barcoded 5' primer served in a second PCR lasting 7 to 11 cycles. One entry per CDR3 protein results from TCRdb running MiXCR on the 5' RACE reads. The sample has 780,000 or so distinct CDR3 sequences; 56% are singletons. Material for sequencing was blood. The receptors were gathered from a man in his forties or fifties in good health.

The chain combines TRBV5-1 with TRBJ2-4; no clear D gene. Germline loops: CDR1 SGHRS, CDR2 YFSETQ. The CDR3 is 12 amino acids. Trimming took 3 bases from V and 8 from J, leaving 9 bases between them. The CDR3 coding sequence is TGCGCCAGCAGCTCAAACTCCCACATTCAGTACTTC. It specifies CASSSNSHIQYF. Full variable domain (outside the CDR3, taken from reference TRBV5-1 and TRBJ2-4): KAGVTQTPRYLIKTRGQQVTLSCSPISGHRSVSWYQQTPGQGLQFLFEYFSETQRNKGNFPGRFSGRQFSNSRSEMNVSTLELGDSALYLCASSSNSHIQYFGAGTRLSVL.

This rearrangement joins TRBV15 to TRBJ2-1; a possible D gene is TRBD2 (7 bases). CDR1 is LNHNV, CDR2 YYDKDF, per germline (reference sequence). Trimming shortened V by 7 bases and J by 0 bases, and 13 bases separated the two germline ends. CDR3 size: 15 residues. In DNA, the CDR3 is TGTGCCACCAAGGGGGGGGGCAGCTCCTACAATGAGCAGTTCTTC. It specifies CATKGGGSSYNEQFF.

Note on this clonotype: Because the CDR3 is missing its conserved closing phenylalanine or tryptophan, this is likely a read error. The chain links TRBV20-1 to TRBJ2-3; D remains ambiguous. Trimming removed 1 base at V and 0 bases at J, with 11 bases between. The CDR3 covers 15 residues. The germline V gene has CDR1 DFQATT and CDR2 SNEGSKA (reference sequence). Here the CDR3 reads CSARGPAVSTDTQYL. The DNA of the CDR3 is TGCAGTGCTAGAGGCCCAGCTGTAAGCACAGATACGCAGTATCTT.

This clonotype has more than one count but fewer than ten. The V and J genes are TRBV11-3 and TRBJ2-3, with TRBD2 identical over 10 bases. The germline CDR1 and CDR2 sequences are SGHNT and YENEEA. The length of the CDR3 is 15 residues. J lost 3 bases, V lost 4 bases, and 4 bases had no gene match. CDR3 residues: CASSYRAGGTDTQYF. CDR3 DNA sequence: TGTGCCAGCAGCTACCGAGCGGGAGGGACAGATACGCAGTATTTT.

This clonotype was detected once. The CDR3 here is CASSYIRTGSETQYF. The DNA of the CDR3 is TGTGCCAGCAGTTACATTAGGACAGGGTCCGAGACCCAGTACTTC. The chain recombines TRBV2 with TRBJ2-7; 8 bases match TRBD1. The end of the DNA fits TRBJ2-5 better, so the J call may be wrong. This CDR3 contains 15 residues. Germline V CDR1 and CDR2: SNHLY, FYNNEI.

This sequence joins TRBV20-1 and TRBJ2-3, with 9 bases identical to TRBD2. Per the germline V gene, CDR1 is DFQATT and CDR2 is SNEGSKA (reference sequence). J lost 14 bases, V lost 3 bases, and 12 bases had no gene match. The CDR3 extends over 13 amino acids. The CDR3 here is CSARTPGASGVYF. In DNA form, the CDR3 reads TGCAGTGCTAGGACCCCCGGGGCTAGCGGGGTGTATTTT.

This chain uses TRBV11-2 with TRBJ2-3, with 15 nucleotides matching TRBD2. CDR1 and CDR2 from the germline V gene are SGHAT and FQNNGV. This CDR3 contains 19 residues. Trimming removed 4 bases from V and 0 bases from J; junction bases left unmatched: 8. This chain's CDR3 is CASSSTGTSGGTSTDTQYF. The CDR3 DNA reads TGTGCCAGCAGCTCCACCGGGACTAGCGGGGGGACTAGCACAGATACGCAGTATTTT.

V gene TRBV7-2 combines with J gene TRBJ2-1; either TRBD1 or TRBD2 may fit D (6 bases each). Germline loops: CDR1 SGHTA, CDR2 FQGNSA. The CDR3 consists of 17 residues. Trimming stripped 0 bases from V and 4 bases from J, with 16 bases between. This chain's CDR3 is CASSLARAGAGYNEQFF. In DNA form, the CDR3 reads TGTGCCAGCAGCTTAGCGCGAGCAGGGGCGGGGTACAATGAGCAGTTCTTC.

The chain joins TRBV28 to TRBJ2-1, with TRBD2 identical over 7 bases. The J segment lost 8 bases and the V segment lost 6 bases, leaving 19 bases of the junction unmatched. This CDR3 is built from 17 residues. The germline CDR1 and CDR2 sequences are MDHEN and SYDVKM. The CDR3 here is CASRMAGGSKVRDEQFF. Here the CDR3 DNA reads TGTGCCAGCAGGATGGCGGGCGGGAGTAAGGTTAGAGATGAGCAGTTCTTC.

This chain uses TRBV14 with TRBJ2-7; D remains unclear. This CDR3 has 14 amino acids. Germline-derived CDR1 and CDR2 are SGHDN and FVKESK. Deletions cut 4 bases from V and 7 bases from J, with 17 bases between. CDR3 sequence: CASSPRVGMGEQYF. The CDR3 nucleotides read TGTGCCAGCAGCCCCCGGGTGGGGATGGGGGAGCAGTACTTC.

As for this clonotype: Since a much larger clone is just one base distant, this may be a read error. In DNA form, the CDR3 reads TGCAGCGTAGCCGGACACAAAGACGCAGATACGCAGTATTTT. Translation: CSVAGHKDADTQYF. This sequence joins TRBV29-1 and TRBJ2-3; TRBD1 might be the D (5 bases). The CDR3 loop spans 14 amino acids. Germline V gene data show CDR1 as SQVTM and CDR2 as ANQGSEA. V gave up 6 bases and J gave up 4 bases, with 17 bases separating them.

This clonotype has only a few counts. V is TRBV27 and J is TRBJ2-5; 11 bases are a match to TRBD1. V shed 5 bases, J shed 9 bases, and the junction held 11 bases outside the gene matches. The CDR3 sequence is 15 residues long. The germline CDR1 and CDR2 sequences are MNHEY and SMNVEV (reference sequence). Here the CDR3 DNA reads TGTGCCAGCAGTCCAGGACAGGGGGCTGTTTTGTCCCAGTACTTC. It is translated as CASSPGQGAVLSQYF.

The V gene is TRBV11-3, the J gene TRBJ2-7; TRBD2 matches 10 bases. The end of the DNA fits TRBJ2-5 better, so the J call may be wrong. The CDR3 consists of 18 residues. The germline V gene encodes CDR1 SGHNT and CDR2 YENEEA. The CDR3 sequence: CASSLGRGASGRLETQYF. CDR3 bases: TGTGCCAGCAGTCTAGGCCGCGGGGCTAGCGGGAGACTAGAGACCCAGTACTTC.

This sequence joins TRBV5-1 and TRBJ1-1, with unresolved D. There are 14 residues in the CDR3. The V gene's germline CDR1 is SGHRS and CDR2 YFSETQ. Deletions cut 3 bases from V and 1 base from J, with 10 bases between. CDR3 coding DNA: TGCGCCAGCAGCTATACAGCCGGGAACACTGAAGCTTTCTTT. Residues: CASSYTAGNTEAFF.

This clonotype was seen a few times. The chain links TRBV7-2 to TRBJ2-1; 7 bases are a match to TRBD2. V trimming: 4 bases; J trimming: 4 bases; junction bases outside the gene matches: 10. The CDR3 totals 16 residues. Germline V gene sequence: CDR1 SGHTA, CDR2 FQGNSA. The CDR3 coding sequence is TGTGCCAGCAGCTCAAGTTATCATAGCGGGTACAATGAGCAGTTCTTC. It is translated as CASSSSYHSGYNEQFF.

The rearrangement joins TRBV7-9 to TRBJ2-2, with a weak D call TRBD2 (6 bases). The germline V gene has CDR1 SEHNR and CDR2 FQNEAQ (reference sequence). The CDR3 totals 17 residues. Trimming shortened V by 3 bases and J by 2 bases, and 16 bases separated the two germline ends. The CDR3 spells CASSFGGVSRNTGELFF. In nucleotides, the CDR3 is TGTGCCAGCAGCTTCGGGGGAGTCAGTCGTAACACCGGGGAGCTGTTTTTT.

V usage is TRBV3-1 and J usage is TRBJ2-3; 11 bases match TRBD2. Germline V gives CDR1 LGHDT, CDR2 YNNKEL (reference sequence). V lost 4 bases and J lost 4; bases outside the gene matches: 7. The CDR3 is made up of 16 amino acids. The CDR3 nucleotides read TGTGCCAGCAGCCCAATAGCGGGGGGGCCATCAGATACGCAGTATTTT. Translated: CASSPIAGGPSDTQYF.

This clonotype has only a few counts. The V gene is TRBV6-5, the J gene TRBJ2-5; 7 positions match TRBD1. CDR1 MNHEY and CDR2 SVGAGI come from the germline V gene. There are 17 residues in the CDR3. The V gene end was trimmed by 5 bases and the J gene end by 2 bases; junction bases not matched to a gene: 14. CDR3 protein: CASSHGLGQRDQETQYF. The CDR3 region has the DNA TGTGCCAGCAGTCACGGACTGGGACAGAGGGATCAAGAGACCCAGTACTTC.

This chain connects TRBV7-6 to TRBJ1-4; D may be TRBD1 (6 bases). The CDR3 covers 15 residues. Germline CDR1 is SGHVS and CDR2 is FNYEAQ. V dropped 5 bases and J dropped 4 bases, with 14 bases sitting between them. CDR3 in DNA: TGTGCCAGCAGCCCCAGGGGTTCAGTTAATGAAAAACTGTTTTTT. Residues: CASSPRGSVNEKLFF.

J is TRBJ1-6 and V is TRBV6-1; 7 nucleotides agree with TRBD1. V shed 6 bases, J shed 8 bases, and the junction held 1 base outside the gene matches. Germline CDR1 and CDR2: MNHNS and SASEGT. CDR3 length: 12 residues. The CDR3 sequence is CASRGQYSPLHF. CDR3 DNA: TGTGCCAGCAGGGGACAGTATTCACCCCTCCACTTT.

V gene TRBV7-2 combines with J gene TRBJ2-4, with 7 bases aligning to TRBD1. Near its end, the DNA agrees better with TRBJ2-7, so the J call may be wrong. Per germline, CDR1 SGHTA and CDR2 FQGNSA. The CDR3 sequence is 16 residues long. The CDR3, as DNA: TGTGCCAGCAGCTCCTCAGGGGGACACAACCCCTACGAGCAGTACTTC. Its protein is CASSSSGGHNPYEQYF.

The chain has TRBV19 and TRBJ1-2, with D maybe TRBD1 (5 bases). This CDR3 is 15 amino acids long. CDR1 and CDR2 from the germline V gene are LNHDA and SQIVND (reference sequence). Trimming took off 3 bases at V and 6 bases at J, with 17 bases between the two ends. The CDR3 sequence is CASSIGTGGRNGYTF. The CDR3 nucleotides are TGTGCCAGTAGTATCGGGACGGGAGGGCGGAATGGCTACACCTTC. Full variable domain (outside the CDR3, taken from reference TRBV19 and TRBJ1-2): DGGITQSPKYLFRKEGQNVTLSCEQNLNHDAMYWYRQDPGQGLRLIYYSQIVNDFQKGDIAEGYSVSREKKESFPLTVTSAQKNPTAFYLCASSIGTGGRNGYTFGSGTRLTVV.

The chain links TRBV29-1 to TRBJ2-5, with D possibly matching TRBD2 (6 bases). This CDR3 has 16 residues. Trimming pared 0 bases from V and 11 bases from J, leaving 25 bases between. In germline, CDR1 is SQVTM, CDR2 ANQGSEA. The CDR3 sequence: CSVEDLGGLTGNEQYF. DNA for the CDR3: TGCAGCGTTGAAGATCTGGGAGGCCTAACTGGAAATGAGCAGTACTTC.

This clonotype was observed a single time. The genes are TRBV10-3 and TRBJ2-2; TRBD1 agrees at 8 bases. The germline V gene has CDR1 ENHRY and CDR2 SYGVKD. V gave up 8 bases and J gave up 3 bases; unmatched junction bases: 5. The CDR3 loop spans 14 amino acids. CDR3 in DNA: TGTGCCATCTCGGACAGGGAGGACACCGGGGAGCTGTTTTTT. Translated: CAISDREDTGELFF.

This chain connects TRBV12-3 or TRBV12-4 to TRBJ2-3; weak D call: TRBD2 (6 bases). V was pared by 9 bases and J by 2 bases, with 21 bases between. The CDR3 is 16 residues long. Here the CDR3 reads CASRGGTSSITDTQYF. Here the CDR3 DNA reads TGTGCCAGTCGTGGGGGGACGAGTTCGATCACAGATACGCAGTATTTT.

This clonotype was observed a handful of times. The chain couples TRBV6-6 to TRBJ2-7; tentative D call: TRBD2 (5 bases). Trimming removed 5 bases from V and 2 bases from J, with 13 bases in between. Germline-derived CDR1 and CDR2 are MNHNY and SVGAGI (reference sequence). The CDR3 runs 14 residues. For the CDR3, the DNA is TGTGCCAGCAGTACGGACTTTAGTCCCTACGAGCAGTACTTC. It yields the protein CASSTDFSPYEQYF.

The V and J genes are TRBV4-2 and TRBJ1-6; the D is unclear. This CDR3 has 12 residues. The germline V gene has CDR1 LGHNA and CDR2 YNFKEQ. Trimming pared 0 bases from V and 8 bases from J, leaving 2 bases between. The CDR3 reads CASSQEDSPLHF. For the CDR3, the DNA is TGTGCCAGCAGCCAAGAAGATTCACCCCTCCACTTT.

The rearrangement joins TRBV5-6 to TRBJ2-1; D possibly corresponds to TRBD2 (6 bases). Trimming removed 0 bases from V and 5 bases from J, with 27 bases in between. The CDR3 sequence is 20 residues long. In germline, CDR1 is SGHDT, CDR2 YYEEEE. The DNA for the CDR3 is TGTGCCAGCAGCTTGGCCAAAGATTCGGGGGTTTCCAAACAACACAATGAGCAGTTCTTC. This sequence encodes CASSLAKDSGVSKQHNEQFF.

The V call is TRBV21-1, the J call TRBJ2-7; TRBD1, the table's D call, was not compared with the DNA. TRBV21-1 corresponds to a pseudogene. CDR3 length equals 16 residues. CDR3 protein: CASSKRRGTQDGEQYF. The DNA for the CDR3 is TGTGCCAGCAGCAAACGTCGCGGGACACAGGATGGCGAGCAGTACTTC.

This sequence joins TRBV29-1 and TRBJ2-3; 7 bases agree with TRBD2. CDR3 size: 14 residues. The ends lost 4 bases at V and 2 bases at J; junction bases unmatched: 6. Germline V gene data show CDR1 as SQVTM and CDR2 as ANQGSEA. In DNA, the CDR3 is TGCAGCGTTGTAGCCGGGGGGTTCACAGATACGCAGTATTTT. Translated, it gives CSVVAGGFTDTQYF.

This clonotype appeared a few times. The chain couples TRBV7-9 to TRBJ1-6; D is ambiguous. V shed 3 bases and J shed 9 bases, with 15 bases lying between them. Germline values: CDR1 SEHNR, CDR2 FQNEAQ (reference sequence). The CDR3 length is 15 residues. Written as DNA, the CDR3 is TGTGCCAGCAGCTTGAGGGTAGATGCCATTTCACCCCTCCACTTT. Its protein is CASSLRVDAISPLHF.

As concerns this clonotype: The junction differs from germline at one of its ends, possibly a read error. This sequence joins TRBV9 and TRBJ1-5; 8 bases agree with TRBD1. Germline loops: CDR1 SGDLS, CDR2 YYNGEE. The CDR3 runs to 19 residues. The CDR3 sequence: CASSVWSGQGPYSKQPQHF. CDR3 nucleotide sequence: TGTGCCAGCAGCGTATGGTCCGGACAGGGCCCCTATAGCAAGCAGCCCCAGCATTTT.